One and the same sample provided the 10 T cell receptor beta chains below, sequenced in a study of blood T cell repertoires in COVID-19. Sequencing used immunoSEQ multiplex PCR; TCRdb keeps in-frame clones, though not all of them. The sample consists of almost 45,000 clones, roughly 73% of them appearing once. Sequenced sample: peripheral blood. All receptors derive from a man at least 80 years old with acute or convalescent COVID-19.

The CDR3 is CASSQAGTSGRNEQFF. In DNA form, the CDR3 reads TGCGCCAGCAGCCAAGCGGGGACTAGCGGGAGAAATGAGCAGTTCTTC. The chain recombines TRBV4-3 with TRBJ2-1, with 14 bases fitting TRBD2. Germline CDR1 and CDR2: LGHNA and YSLEER. J was trimmed by 7 bases and V by 1 base; bases with no gene match: 3. CDR3 length equals 16 residues.

The CDR3 nucleotides are TGTGCCAGCTCACCGGAGGGGGGGGCAAATAATTCACCCCTCCACTTT. Residues: CASSPEGGANNSPLHF. The rearrangement uses TRBV18 and TRBJ1-6; maybe TRBD1 (6 bases). V gave up 3 bases and J gave up 5 bases, with 14 bases separating them. Per germline, CDR1 KGHSH and CDR2 LQKENI. The length of the CDR3 is 16 residues. The full variable domain, rest sourced from reference TRBV18 and TRBJ1-6, is NAGVMQNPRHLVRRRGQEARLRCSPMKGHSHVYWYRQLPEEGLKFMVYLQKENIIDESGMPKERFSAEFPKEGPSILRIQQVVRGDSAAYFCASSPEGGANNSPLHFGNGTRLTVT.

This sequence joins TRBV4-2 and TRBJ2-2, with TRBD1 matching 7 bases. Germline trimming cut 1 base from V and 1 base from J; bases unmatched to any gene: 0. The CDR3 consists of 15 residues. Germline CDR1 and CDR2: LGHNA and YNFKEQ. The CDR3 spells CASSQGTGNTGELFF. CDR3 nucleotides: TGTGCCAGCAGCCAAGGGACAGGGAACACCGGGGAGCTGTTTTTT.

This clone occurred once. The same CDR3 is also encoded by other DNA sequences in this sample. V gene TRBV5-1 combines with J gene TRBJ2-3; the D is unclear. Germline V lookup: CDR1 SGHRS, CDR2 YFSETQ. Deletions cut 5 bases from V and 0 bases from J, with 7 bases between. The length of the CDR3 is 13 residues. CDR3 loop: CASSLSSTDTQYF. The CDR3 DNA sequence: TGCGCCAGCAGTCTGTCTAGCACAGATACGCAGTATTTT.

V gene TRBV2 combines with J gene TRBJ1-4, with 10 bases fitting TRBD1. This CDR3 spans 14 amino acids. The V gene's germline CDR1 is SNHLY and CDR2 FYNNEI. The V and J ends lost 6 bases and 8 bases, in that order; junction bases with no gene match: 6. CDR3 loop: CASRMTGGKEKLFF. CDR3 in DNA: TGTGCCAGCAGGATGACAGGGGGCAAAGAAAAACTGTTTTTT.

The chain links TRBV2 to TRBJ2-5; D remains ambiguous. Germline V gene data show CDR1 as SNHLY and CDR2 as FYNNEI. Trimming left V 3 bases short and J 5 bases short, with 10 bases between. This CDR3 is built from 13 residues. CDR3 in amino acids: CASSDHSDETQYF. The CDR3 bases are TGTGCCAGCAGTGACCACAGTGACGAGACCCAGTACTTC. Full variable domain (outside the CDR3, taken from reference TRBV2 and TRBJ2-5): EPEVTQTPSHQVTQMGQEVILRCVPISNHLYFYWYRQILGQKVEFLVSFYNNEISEKSEIFDDQFSVERPDGSNFTLKIRSTKLEDSAMYFCASSDHSDETQYFGPGTRLLVL.

This clone was detected once. The chain is built from TRBV7-2 and TRBJ2-7, with 7 nucleotides matching TRBD2. The CDR3 is 13 amino acids. J was trimmed by 5 bases and V by 2 bases; bases with no gene match: 3. The germline V gene has CDR1 SGHTA and CDR2 FQGNSA. CDR3 DNA sequence: TGTGCCAGCAGCTTATACGGGAGGAACGAGCAGTACTTC. This gives the protein CASSLYGRNEQYF. Full variable domain (missing parts from reference TRBV7-2 and TRBJ2-7): GAGVSQSPSNKVTEKGKDVELRCDPISGHTALYWYRQSLGQGLEFLIYFQGNSAPDKSGLPSDRFSAERTGGSVSTLTIQRTQQEDSAVYLCASSLYGRNEQYFGPGTRLTVT.

The chain couples TRBV6-5 to TRBJ2-1; possible D gene TRBD2, 7 bases. Looked up from germline, CDR1 is MNHEY and CDR2 is SVGAGI. V lost 7 bases and J 0 bases, leaving 13 bases between the germline ends. CDR3 length: 15 residues. CDR3 DNA sequence: TGTGCCAGCAAGGGGGGAGGGCCCTCCTACAATGAGCAGTTCTTC. It codes for CASKGGGPSYNEQFF.

The CDR3 region is CASSAGTGSYNEQFF. In nucleotides, the CDR3 is TGTGCCAGCAGCGCAGGGACAGGGTCCTACAATGAGCAGTTCTTC. The V and J genes are TRBV9 and TRBJ2-1, with TRBD1 matching over 9 bases. The germline CDR1 and CDR2 sequences are SGDLS and YYNGEE. Losses at the gene ends were 3 bases for V and 1 base for J; bases not matched to a gene: 2. CDR3 length equals 15 residues.

This clone was detected only a few times. V gene TRBV10-3 combines with J gene TRBJ2-7; 7 nucleotides align to TRBD1. CDR1 and CDR2 (germline): ENHRY, SYGVKD. CDR3 length: 13 amino acids. J lost 4 bases, V lost 6 bases, and 6 bases had no gene match. The CDR3 region is CAIRGDSLYEQYF. CDR3 sequence (DNA): TGTGCCATCAGGGGGGACAGTTTGTACGAGCAGTACTTC.